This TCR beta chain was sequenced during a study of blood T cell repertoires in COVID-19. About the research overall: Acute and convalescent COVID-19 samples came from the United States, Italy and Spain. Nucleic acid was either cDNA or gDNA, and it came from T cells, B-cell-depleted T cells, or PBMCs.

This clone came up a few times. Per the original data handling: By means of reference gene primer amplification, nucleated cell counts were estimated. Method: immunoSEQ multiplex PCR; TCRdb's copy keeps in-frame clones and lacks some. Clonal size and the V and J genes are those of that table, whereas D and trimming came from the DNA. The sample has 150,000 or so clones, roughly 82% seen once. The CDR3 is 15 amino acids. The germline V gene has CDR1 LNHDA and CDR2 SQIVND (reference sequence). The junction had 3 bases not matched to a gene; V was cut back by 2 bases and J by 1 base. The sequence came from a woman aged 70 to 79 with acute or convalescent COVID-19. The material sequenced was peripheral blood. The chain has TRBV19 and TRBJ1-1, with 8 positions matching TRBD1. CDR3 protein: CASSIRGTGNTEAFF. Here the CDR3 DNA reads TGTGCCAGTAGTATAAGAGGGACAGGGAACACTGAAGCTTTCTTT.